This passage covers 5 T cell receptor beta chains from one sample sequenced in a study of OX40 agonist ivuxolimab in advanced cancers. Using immunoSEQ multiplex PCR, the repertoire was profiled, and TCRdb retains in-frame clones only, with some absent. Here the sample spans tens of thousands of clones, 88% being singletons. The specimen comprised CD4+ or CD8+ T cells sorted from blood, sampled in a trial of the OX40 agonist ivuxolimab. The receptors were sampled from an adult with an advanced solid tumor such as melanoma, head and neck, liver or kidney cancer.

This chain links TRBV5-4 with TRBJ1-2, with a tentative D call TRBD1 (6 bases). CDR3 length equals 14 residues. Germline V gene lookup returns CDR1 SGHNT and CDR2 YYREEE (reference sequence). The ends were cut back, 5 bases at V and 2 bases at J, with 13 bases in the middle. This CDR3 reads CASRTGTPNYGYTF. For the CDR3, the DNA is TGTGCCAGCAGAACCGGGACACCGAACTATGGCTACACCTTC. Combining the CDR3 with reference TRBV5-4 and TRBJ1-2 gives the whole variable domain ETGVTQSPTHLIKTRGQQVTLRCSSQSGHNTVSWYQQALGQGPQFIFQYYREEENGRGNFPPRFSGLQFPNYSSELNVNALELDDSALYLCASRTGTPNYGYTFGSGTRLTVV.

The chain links TRBV4-3 to TRBJ2-2, with 9 bases identical to TRBD2. Germline V gene lookup returns CDR1 LGHNA and CDR2 YSLEER. The length of the CDR3 is 17 residues. V lost 4 bases and J lost 6; bases outside the gene matches: 12. The DNA of the CDR3 is TGCGCCAGCAGCCGAGACATTAGCGGGAGAGGTCCCGGGGAGCTGTTTTTT. Protein sequence: CASSRDISGRGPGELFF.

The chain is built from TRBV6-5 and TRBJ1-6; tentatively, D is TRBD1 (5 bases). V was trimmed by 6 bases and J by 10 bases, leaving 10 bases between them. CDR1 MNHEY and CDR2 SVGAGI come from the germline V gene. This CDR3 spans 12 amino acids. In DNA form, the CDR3 reads TGTGCCAGCAGACAGGCTCGGTCACCCCTCCACTTT. Amino acid sequence: CASRQARSPLHF.

This rearrangement joins TRBV27 to TRBJ2-7, with a tentative D call TRBD1 (7 bases). V was clipped by 6 bases and J by 7 bases, with 13 bases between them. In germline, CDR1 is MNHEY, CDR2 SMNVEV (reference sequence). The CDR3 length is 12 residues. CDR3 bases: TGTGCCAGCAGCCCACAGGGGAGGGAGCAGTACTTC. The encoded protein is CASSPQGREQYF.

This chain connects TRBV28 to TRBJ2-5; the D is unclear. The end of the DNA aligns better with TRBJ2-7, so the J call may be wrong. Germline assignment: CDR1 MDHEN and CDR2 SYDVKM. The CDR3 extends over 14 amino acids. DNA of the CDR3: TGTGCCAGCAGTCGCTCCGAGGCCAATAACGAGCAGTACTTC. Translated, it gives CASSRSEANNEQYF.